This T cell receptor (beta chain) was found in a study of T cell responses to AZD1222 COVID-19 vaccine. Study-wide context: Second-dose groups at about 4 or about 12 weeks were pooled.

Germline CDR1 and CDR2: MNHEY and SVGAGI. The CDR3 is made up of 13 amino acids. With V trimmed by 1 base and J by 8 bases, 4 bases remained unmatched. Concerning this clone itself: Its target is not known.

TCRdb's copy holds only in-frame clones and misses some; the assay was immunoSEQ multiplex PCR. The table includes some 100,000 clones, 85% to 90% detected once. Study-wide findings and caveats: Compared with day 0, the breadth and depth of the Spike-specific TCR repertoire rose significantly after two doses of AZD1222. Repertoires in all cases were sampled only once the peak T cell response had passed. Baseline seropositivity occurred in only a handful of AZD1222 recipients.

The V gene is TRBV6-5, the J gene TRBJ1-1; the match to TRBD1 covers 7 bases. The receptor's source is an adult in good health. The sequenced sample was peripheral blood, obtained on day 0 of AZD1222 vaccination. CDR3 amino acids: CASSYFRQGEAFF. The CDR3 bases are TGTGCCAGCAGTTACTTCAGACAGGGAGAAGCTTTCTTT.